The T cell receptor beta chain under discussion was sequenced for a study of cytomegalovirus exposure and HLA in healthy donors. It was healthy bone marrow donors who served as donors. In the PCR, 60 Vbeta and 13 Jbeta primers were used. TCRdb's copy holds only in-frame clones and misses some; the assay was immunoSEQ multiplex PCR. Found here are about 210,000 clones, approximately 83% of them singletons; the top ten hold approximately 10%. Overall study findings and caveats: Productive rates of about 90% or about 30% were seen for most TCR beta V segments in an earlier analysis. Analysis was carried out at a later point, and it linked a missense DCLRE1C variant to TCR beta V- and J-gene trimming.

A note on this clone: Antigen specificity is unknown.

The TCR was taken from a woman aged 45-65 years in good health and CMV-seropositive. Sequenced sample: PBMCs.

Here the CDR3 reads CASKGASQETQYF. CDR3 in DNA: TGTGCCAGCAAGGGGGCCTCTCAAGAGACCCAGTACTTC. J is TRBJ2-5 and V is TRBV6-1; 7 positions agree with TRBD1. Trimming took 7 bases from V and 2 from J; bases not matched to a gene: 4. CDR3 size: 13 residues. Germline V gene lookup returns CDR1 MNHNS and CDR2 SASEGT.